These 28 T cell receptor beta chains originate from one sample sequenced in a study of blood T cell repertoires in COVID-19. Assay: immunoSEQ multiplex PCR; the TCRdb copy retains only in-frame clones and omits some. The table has approximately 300,000 clones, 85% to 90% seen once. The material sequenced was PBMCs or T cells enriched from blood (not recorded which). These receptors all come from a man younger than 40 who had recovered from COVID-19.

The CDR3 loop reads CASTRESQNYGYTF. CDR3 DNA: TGTGCCAGCACCCGGGAGAGCCAGAACTATGGCTACACCTTC. The chain carries TRBV2 and TRBJ1-2; D not certain. This CDR3 comprises 14 residues. Germline V CDR1 and CDR2: SNHLY, FYNNEI. V was cut by 7 bases and J by 2 bases, with 14 bases left in between.

The J gene is TRBJ2-3, the V gene TRBV3-1 (or the pseudogene TRBV3-2); TRBD2 might be the D (7 bases). This CDR3 is built from 15 residues. Germline V gene sequence: CDR1 LGHDT, CDR2 YNNKEL (reference sequence). Trimming cost V 2 bases and J 2 bases, with 11 bases left between them. CDR3 amino acids: CASSQRGGTTDTQYF. The CDR3 bases are TGTGCCAGCAGCCAACGCGGGGGCACCACAGATACGCAGTATTTT.

This clone was counted only a few times. V and J are TRBV6-4 and TRBJ1-2; D perhaps matches TRBD1 (6 bases). Germline CDR1 MRHNA, CDR2 SNTAGT. V was pared by 3 bases and J by 5 bases, with 13 bases between. The CDR3 sequence is 14 residues long. CDR3 coding DNA: TGTGCCAGCAGTGAAAATCAAGGGGGATATGGCTACACCTTC. It is translated as CASSENQGGYGYTF.

J is TRBJ2-1 and V is TRBV24-1; 7 bases are a match to TRBD2. Germline CDR1 reads KGHDR; CDR2 reads SFDVKD. The V and J ends lost 6 bases and 6 bases, in that order; junction bases with no gene match: 13. The CDR3 is 16 residues long. The CDR3 coding sequence is TGTGCCACCAGTCCTCCGGGAGGAGGGAAGAGCAATGAGCAGTTCTTC. It encodes CATSPPGGGKSNEQFF.

This chain uses TRBV5-1 with TRBJ2-5; TRBD2 matches at 13 bases. The CDR3 extends over 16 amino acids. After removal of 4 bases from V and 4 bases from J, the junction contained 7 bases not matched to a gene. The V gene's germline CDR1 is SGHRS and CDR2 YFSETQ. The CDR3 nucleotides are TGCGCCAGCAGCGGACTAGCGGGGGTATTGGGAGAGACCCAGTACTTC. It specifies CASSGLAGVLGETQYF. The complete variable domain, with remaining parts taken from reference TRBV5-1 and TRBJ2-5, reads KAGVTQTPRYLIKTRGQQVTLSCSPISGHRSVSWYQQTPGQGLQFLFEYFSETQRNKGNFPGRFSGRQFSNSRSEMNVSTLELGDSALYLCASSGLAGVLGETQYFGPGTRLLVL.

Here the CDR3 reads CASSPIVQGKAFF. The CDR3 nucleotides read TGTGCCAGCAGTCCTATAGTACAGGGAAAAGCTTTCTTT. The chain is built from TRBV3-1 (or the pseudogene TRBV3-2) and TRBJ1-1, with TRBD1 as a possible D gene (6 bases). The ends were cut back, 6 bases at V and 9 bases at J, with 17 bases in the middle. This CDR3 region has 13 residues. Germline CDR1 reads LGHDT; CDR2 reads YNNKEL (reference sequence).

The CDR3 spells CASSPKGLAGETDTQYF. The CDR3 nucleotides read TGTGCCAGCTCACCCAAGGGACTAGCGGGAGAAACAGATACGCAGTATTTT. J is TRBJ2-3 and V is TRBV18; 14 nucleotides align to TRBD2. Trimming at V came to 3 bases and at J to 3 bases, leaving 5 bases not matched to a gene. Germline V gene lookup returns CDR1 KGHSH and CDR2 LQKENI. CDR3 length: 17 amino acids.

The chain has TRBV7-9 and TRBJ1-3, with TRBD1 identical over 8 bases. Germline-derived CDR1 and CDR2 are SEHNR and FQNEAQ (reference sequence). This CDR3 has 15 residues. V dropped 5 bases and J dropped 4; count of bases not matched to a gene: 7. The CDR3 here is CASSATYRGGNTIYF. The CDR3 DNA reads as TGTGCCAGCAGCGCGACTTACAGGGGGGGAAACACCATATATTTT.

V usage is TRBV12-5 and J usage is TRBJ1-1; TRBD1 agrees at 9 bases. V was pared by 3 bases and J by 8 bases, with 4 bases of the junction left unmatched. Germline CDR1 is LGHNT and CDR2 is FRNRAP. This CDR3 has 13 residues. CDR3 sequence (DNA): TGTGCTAGTGGTTTCAGACAGGGGGGCGAAGCTTTCTTT. Amino acids: CASGFRQGGEAFF.

The genes are TRBV30 and TRBJ2-2; D is ambiguous. Germline-derived CDR1 and CDR2 are GTSNPN and SVGIG (reference sequence). The CDR3 is 14 amino acids. V was shortened by 2 bases and J by 6 bases, with 13 bases between the two germline ends. CDR3 amino acids: CAWSFFSFAGELFF. The CDR3 DNA reads TGTGCCTGGAGTTTTTTTTCCTTCGCCGGGGAGCTGTTTTTT.

CDR3 in DNA: TGTGCCAGCACTCCTAAACAGGGTCCCTACGAGCAGTACTTC. Translating gives CASTPKQGPYEQYF. The rearrangement uses TRBV5-4 and TRBJ2-7, with D possibly matching TRBD1 (6 bases). The germline V and J ends were trimmed by 6 bases and 2 bases, with 15 bases remaining between them. The germline V gene encodes CDR1 SGHNT and CDR2 YYREEE (reference sequence). The CDR3 loop spans 14 amino acids.

This clone was observed once. The V gene is TRBV2, the J gene TRBJ2-5; 11 bases match TRBD1. CDR3 length: 15 amino acids. The germline gives CDR1 SNHLY, CDR2 FYNNEI. V was pared by 6 bases and J by 0 bases, with 3 bases of the junction left unmatched. CDR3: CASRGTGGNQETQYF. CDR3 sequence (DNA): TGTGCCAGCAGGGGGACAGGGGGGAACCAAGAGACCCAGTACTTC.

The chain's CDR3 is CASSLRTGTSGRTDTQYF. The CDR3 DNA follows: TGTGCCAGCAGCTTAAGAACCGGGACTAGCGGGAGAACAGATACGCAGTATTTT. This chain joins TRBV7-2 and TRBJ2-3; TRBD2 matches 14 bases. The V segment lost 2 bases and the J segment 3 bases; nucleotides outside the gene matches: 7. The germline V gene encodes CDR1 SGHTA and CDR2 FQGNSA. The CDR3 spans 18 residues.

The rearrangement uses TRBV27 and TRBJ1-2, with 8 bases fitting TRBD1. V shed 2 bases and J 4 bases; nucleotides not matched to a gene: 12. The germline V gene encodes CDR1 MNHEY and CDR2 SMNVEV (reference sequence). This CDR3 has 17 amino acids. CDR3: CASSLRAGGPHFYGYTF. The CDR3 nucleotides are TGTGCCAGCAGTTTACGCGCAGGGGGCCCTCACTTCTATGGCTACACCTTC.

The rearrangement links TRBV7-9 to TRBJ2-5, with a possible D match to TRBD2 (5 bases). Trimming cost V 7 bases and J 4 bases, with 10 bases left between them. The V gene's germline CDR1 is SEHNR and CDR2 FQNEAQ (reference sequence). This CDR3 region has 12 residues. The CDR3 reads CASTDEGETQYF. The CDR3 nucleotides are TGTGCCAGCACCGATGAGGGAGAGACCCAGTACTTC.

This clone has only one observation. This chain joins TRBV6-5 and TRBJ2-1; 12 nucleotides agree with TRBD1. The CDR3 has 15 residues. The V segment lost 5 bases and the J segment 8 bases; nucleotides outside the gene matches: 7. Germline V lookup: CDR1 MNHEY, CDR2 SVGAGI. CDR3 sequence (DNA): TGTGCCAGCAGTACGGGACAGGGGGCGCTGGATGAGCAGTTCTTC. Encoded protein: CASSTGQGALDEQFF.

The gene calls are TRBV14 and TRBJ2-1, with D possibly matching TRBD1 (5 bases). The V gene's germline CDR1 is SGHDN and CDR2 FVKESK. Trimming stripped 0 bases from V and 9 bases from J, with 12 bases between. The CDR3 spans 14 residues. The CDR3 region has the DNA TGTGCCAGCAGCCAAGAGGTCAGGGTTGGTGAGCAGTTCTTC. It is translated as CASSQEVRVGEQFF.

This chain links TRBV7-9 with TRBJ2-5; 8 nucleotides align to TRBD2. CDR1 and CDR2 (germline): SEHNR, FQNEAQ (reference sequence). The CDR3 extends over 16 amino acids. V dropped 7 bases and J dropped 1; count of bases not matched to a gene: 11. CDR3 sequence reads: CASTSWRGDLQETQYF. DNA of the CDR3: TGTGCCAGCACGTCTTGGCGGGGGGACCTCCAAGAGACCCAGTACTTC. The full variable domain, rest sourced from reference TRBV7-9 and TRBJ2-5, is DTGVSQNPRHKITKRGQNVTFRCDPISEHNRLYWYRQTLGQGPEFLTYFQNEAQLEKSRLLSDRFSAERPKGSFSTLEIQRTEQGDSAMYLCASTSWRGDLQETQYFGPGTRLLVL.

This clone was recorded once. The chain is built from TRBV4-1 and TRBJ2-7, with D maybe TRBD1 (6 bases). V was clipped by 1 base and J by 6 bases, with 13 bases between them. Germline CDR1 MGHRA, CDR2 YSYEKL. The CDR3 has 14 residues. In DNA form, the CDR3 reads TGCGCCAGCAGCCAAGGGGGGCCAAGTATCGAGCAGTACTTC. It translates to CASSQGGPSIEQYF.

This rearrangement joins TRBV7-8 to TRBJ2-2; tentatively, D is TRBD1 (6 bases). The V gene lost 1 base and the J gene lost 5 bases, with 14 bases spanning the gap. This CDR3 comprises 16 residues. Germline V gene lookup returns CDR1 SGHVS and CDR2 FQNEAQ. The chain's CDR3 is CASSLVRDTRTGELFF. As DNA, the CDR3 is TGTGCCAGCAGCTTAGTAAGGGACACGAGAACCGGGGAGCTGTTTTTT.

The rearrangement joins TRBV27 to TRBJ1-2, with 8 bases identical to TRBD1. Germline CDR1 and CDR2: MNHEY and SMNVEV (reference sequence). The CDR3 totals 13 residues. J lost 0 bases, V lost 7 bases, and 1 base had no gene match. The CDR3 region has the DNA TGTGCCAGCAAACAGGGGGCTAACTATGGCTACACCTTC. It is translated as CASKQGANYGYTF.

V and J are TRBV11-2 and TRBJ2-7; possible D gene TRBD1, 6 bases. This CDR3 has 14 amino acids. Trimming took off 0 bases at V and 6 bases at J, with 12 bases between the two ends. Germline assignment: CDR1 SGHAT and CDR2 FQNNGV. In DNA, the CDR3 is TGTGCCAGCAGCTTAGACCCACAGGGAACCGAGCAGTACTTC. Amino acids: CASSLDPQGTEQYF.

This chain links TRBV30 with TRBJ1-1, with a tentative D call TRBD1 (5 bases). V was clipped by 0 bases and J by 1 base, with 12 bases between them. The CDR3 length is 15 residues. Germline values: CDR1 GTSNPN, CDR2 SVGIG (reference sequence). CDR3 sequence reads: CAWSVWGTGNTEAFF. CDR3 coding DNA: TGTGCCTGGAGTGTTTGGGGCACAGGGAACACTGAAGCTTTCTTT.

This chain connects TRBV2 to TRBJ1-2, with TRBD1 matching over 9 bases. V was pared by 7 bases and J by 9 bases, with 12 bases of the junction left unmatched. The CDR3 runs to 14 residues. Germline CDR1 reads SNHLY; CDR2 reads FYNNEI. CDR3 residues: CASNPTGGRFSYTF. CDR3 nucleotides: TGTGCCAGCAACCCGACAGGGGGAAGATTTAGCTACACCTTC.

The V call is TRBV5-1, the J call TRBJ1-2; D is perhaps TRBD1 (5 bases). Germline V lookup: CDR1 SGHRS, CDR2 YFSETQ. The CDR3 extends over 17 amino acids. V was clipped by 5 bases and J by 2 bases, with 22 bases between them. This chain's CDR3 is CASSPQRGEEGNYGYTF. DNA for the CDR3: TGCGCCAGCAGTCCTCAAAGGGGCGAGGAAGGAAACTATGGCTACACCTTC.

The J gene is TRBJ1-5, the V gene TRBV9; D gene ambiguous. The length of the CDR3 is 14 residues. The V and J ends lost 7 bases and 0 bases respectively, with 11 bases between them. Looked up from germline, CDR1 is SGDLS and CDR2 is YYNGEE. The CDR3 nucleotides read TGTGCCAGCTCACGGGGTTATAGCAATCAGCCCCAGCATTTT. It translates to CASSRGYSNQPQHF.

V usage is TRBV12-3 or TRBV12-4 and J usage is TRBJ1-1; D unclear. Trimming removed 5 bases from V and 10 bases from J, with 8 bases in between. CDR3 size: 10 residues. In DNA, the CDR3 is TGTGCCAGCAGTCTCGGAGCAGCTTTCTTT. Amino acid sequence: CASSLGAAFF.

The V call is TRBV27, the J call TRBJ1-5, with unresolved D. V was shortened by 0 bases and J by 2 bases, with 8 bases between the two germline ends. This CDR3 region has 15 residues. Germline-derived CDR1 and CDR2 are MNHEY and SMNVEV (reference sequence). The CDR3 nucleotides read TGTGCCAGCAGTTTATCTAGTGGGCGCAATCAGCCCCAGCATTTT. It specifies CASSLSSGRNQPQHF.